This T cell receptor beta chain was sequenced during a study of cytomegalovirus exposure and HLA in healthy donors. The germline V and J ends were trimmed by 2 bases and 3 bases, with 11 bases remaining between them. The CDR3 totals 14 residues. Germline CDR1 reads GTSNPN; CDR2 reads SVGIG (reference sequence). The PCR used 60 Vbeta and 13 Jbeta primers. Here immunoSEQ multiplex PCR was the method, and the copy in TCRdb shows in-frame clones only, minus some. Among about 190,000 clones, about 80% were seen once, and the ten largest hold 0.65%. The clonotype originates from a boy aged 5-17 years in good health and CMV-seronegative. The rearrangement joins TRBV30 to TRBJ1-5; D not resolved. The specimen was PBMCs. CDR3 residues: CAWSPQVLNQPQHF. CDR3 DNA sequence: TGTGCCTGGAGTCCCCAGGTTCTCAATCAGCCCCAGCATTTT.